The next 27 T cell receptor beta chains were all read from a single sample in a study of CD8 T cells in ankylosing spondylitis. Study-wide results and caveats: A TCR beta motif of several highly homologous variants seemed to mark ankylosing spondylitis blood.

TCRdb reprocessed the 5' RACE reads with MiXCR, giving one entry per CDR3 protein. The table includes more than 500,000 distinct CDR3 sequences, about 5% detected once. Their antigen targets remain unknown. Sequences were obtained from blood, either unsorted or a sorted T cell fraction (not recorded which). These receptors were taken from a male donor with ankylosing spondylitis.

This clonotype was observed at least ten times. The chain recombines TRBV20-1 with TRBJ2-3; D may be TRBD2 (5 bases). There are 10 residues in the CDR3. Trimming took off 4 bases at V and 10 bases at J, with 9 bases between the two ends. Germline V gene data show CDR1 as DFQATT and CDR2 as SNEGSKA (reference sequence). The DNA for the CDR3 is TGCAGTGCTACTCTAGCTGCGCAGTATTTT. Its protein product is CSATLAAQYF.

The CDR3 DNA reads TGTGCCATGAGCCCGGGGCAGGCGGATGAGCAGTTCTTC. Protein: CAMSPGQADEQFF. This chain connects TRBV5-6 to TRBJ2-1; D may match TRBD1 or TRBD2 (5 bases each). The CDR3 has 13 residues. The germline V gene has CDR1 SGHDT and CDR2 YYEEEE. Trimming shortened V by 9 bases and J by 8 bases, and 18 bases separated the two germline ends.

This clonotype was observed at least ten times. The V gene is TRBV7-3, the J gene TRBJ2-2, with a weak D call TRBD2 (6 bases). The CDR3 runs to 16 residues. Deletions cut 0 bases from V and 6 bases from J, with 14 bases between. Germline V gene sequence: CDR1 SGHTA, CDR2 FQGTGA. The CDR3: CASSLTGREVAGELFF. CDR3 in DNA: TGTGCCAGCAGCTTAACGGGCAGGGAGGTCGCCGGGGAGCTGTTTTTT. Full variable domain (missing parts from reference TRBV7-3 and TRBJ2-2): GAGVSQTPSNKVTEKGKYVELRCDPISGHTALYWYRQSLGQGPEFLIYFQGTGAADDSGLPNDRFFAVRPEGSVSTLKIQRTERGDSAVYLCASSLTGREVAGELFFGEGSRLTVL.

This clonotype was counted at least ten times. The V gene is TRBV29-1, the J gene TRBJ2-4; D call uncertain. CDR1 is SQVTM, CDR2 ANQGSEA, per germline. The CDR3 is made up of 13 amino acids. V lost 5 bases and J 0 bases, leaving 8 bases between the germline ends. The CDR3 reads CSVYLLAKNIQYF. The CDR3 DNA reads TGCAGCGTTTACCTGCTAGCCAAAAACATTCAGTACTTC.

The CDR3 spells CASSFGLAGGTEQFF. In nucleotides, the CDR3 is TGTGCCAGCAGCTTTGGACTAGCGGGAGGAACTGAGCAGTTCTTC. V and J are TRBV7-2 and TRBJ2-1; 14 bases fit TRBD2. The J segment lost 9 bases and the V segment lost 3 bases, leaving 4 bases of the junction unmatched. The germline V gene encodes CDR1 SGHTA and CDR2 FQGNSA. This CDR3 is 15 amino acids long.

This clonotype was seen ten or more times. V is TRBV10-3 and J is TRBJ2-1; D might be TRBD1 (5 bases). From germline, CDR1 is ENHRY and CDR2 SYGVKD. Between the trimmed V and J ends, which lost 3 bases and 4 bases, there was a span of 7 bases. The CDR3 has 13 residues. In nucleotides, the CDR3 is TGTGCCATCAGTGACCAGGGTTACAATGAGCAGTTCTTC. It yields the protein CAISDQGYNEQFF.

With regard to this clonotype: Sequence at one end of the junction differs from germline and may be a read error. This rearrangement joins TRBV7-7 to TRBJ2-5, with 10 bases fitting TRBD2. The CDR3 contains 15 residues. CDR1 is SSHAT, CDR2 FNYEAQ, per germline (reference sequence). The CDR3 DNA is TGTGCTAGCAGCTCATCTAGCGGGAGACGGGAGACCCAGTACTTC. Amino acid sequence: CASSSSSGRRETQYF.

This clonotype was seen many times. This sequence joins TRBV24-1 and TRBJ1-2, with 7 nucleotides matching TRBD1. CDR1 is KGHDR, CDR2 SFDVKD, per germline. The CDR3 loop spans 14 amino acids. V was clipped by 5 bases and J by 4 bases; unmatched bases: 6. In DNA form, the CDR3 reads TGTGCCACCAGTGCAACAGGGGATCTCTATGGCTACACCTTC. This gives the protein CATSATGDLYGYTF.

There are many counts of this clonotype. V gene TRBV7-2 combines with J gene TRBJ2-7; possible D gene TRBD2, 6 bases. V lost 1 base, J lost 2 bases, and 12 bases lay in between. Germline assignment: CDR1 SGHTA and CDR2 FQGNSA. The CDR3 consists of 15 residues. DNA for the CDR3: TGTGCCAGCAGCTTAGAGTCGGGACTCCCCTACGAGCAGTACTTC. Protein sequence: CASSLESGLPYEQYF.

This clonotype was observed at least ten times. The chain couples TRBV4-3 to TRBJ2-7; 8 bases map to TRBD2. With V trimmed by 1 base and J by 2 bases, 7 bases remained unmatched. Germline assignment: CDR1 LGHNA and CDR2 YSLEER. The CDR3 covers 16 residues. In nucleotides, the CDR3 is TGCGCCAGCAGCCAAGGCAGCGGGAGCCAAACCTACGAGCAGTACTTC. It codes for CASSQGSGSQTYEQYF.

At least ten counts were recorded for this clonotype. The chain uses TRBV5-1 and TRBJ2-3; D remains ambiguous. The CDR3 spans 15 residues. The V end lost 9 bases, the J end lost 2 bases, and 19 bases lay between the germline ends. Per germline, CDR1 SGHRS and CDR2 YFSETQ. In nucleotides, the CDR3 is TGCGCCACCCGGCCCGGCGGCGAGTCCACAGATACGCAGTATTTT. It encodes CATRPGGESTDTQYF. Combining the CDR3 with reference TRBV5-1 and TRBJ2-3 gives the whole variable domain KAGVTQTPRYLIKTRGQQVTLSCSPISGHRSVSWYQQTPGQGLQFLFEYFSETQRNKGNFPGRFSGRQFSNSRSEMNVSTLELGDSALYLCATRPGGESTDTQYFGPGTRLTVL.

This clonotype appeared many times. The chain couples TRBV6-1 to TRBJ2-7; D unresolved. Germline V lookup: CDR1 MNHNS, CDR2 SASEGT. This CDR3 has 12 amino acids. The V end lost 2 bases, the J end lost 4 bases, and 6 bases lay between the germline ends. Here the CDR3 reads CASSEWGYEQYF. CDR3 bases: TGTGCCAGCAGTGAATGGGGATACGAGCAGTACTTC.

This clonotype was counted at least ten times. The rearrangement joins TRBV2 to TRBJ2-5; no clear D. This CDR3 comprises 11 residues. The germline CDR1 and CDR2 sequences are SNHLY and FYNNEI. Trimming shortened V by 2 bases and J by 5 bases, and 3 bases separated the two germline ends. CDR3 sequence: CASSERETQYF. CDR3 sequence (DNA): TGTGCCAGCAGTGAAAGGGAGACCCAGTACTTC.

There are a few counts of this clonotype. The rearrangement joins TRBV7-2 to TRBJ2-3; D may be TRBD2 (7 bases). This CDR3 is built from 14 residues. Trimming shortened V by 5 bases and J by 12 bases, and 21 bases separated the two germline ends. CDR1 is SGHTA, CDR2 FQGNSA, per germline. The CDR3: CASSLNPGRGRQYF. The CDR3 DNA is TGTGCCAGCAGCCTCAATCCGGGGCGGGGGCGCCAGTATTTT.

Many counts were recorded for this clonotype. The chain has TRBV4-3 and TRBJ2-1; 10 positions agree with TRBD2. The V gene end was trimmed by 1 base and the J gene end by 3 bases; junction bases not matched to a gene: 6. Germline-derived CDR1 and CDR2 are LGHNA and YSLEER. There are 17 residues in the CDR3. The CDR3, as DNA: TGCGCCAGCAGCCAAGGGACTAGCGGATCCTTCTACAATGAGCAGTTCTTC. It specifies CASSQGTSGSFYNEQFF.

This clonotype was recorded at least ten times. The chain has TRBV5-1 and TRBJ2-2, with TRBD1 identical over 9 bases. The V gene's germline CDR1 is SGHRS and CDR2 YFSETQ. V was clipped by 4 bases and J by 4 bases; unmatched bases: 8. CDR3 length: 16 amino acids. This CDR3 reads CASSARTGVGTGELFF. Here the CDR3 DNA reads TGCGCCAGCAGCGCACGGACAGGGGTTGGCACCGGGGAGCTGTTTTTT.

This clonotype was detected ten times or more. The chain combines TRBV28 with TRBJ2-5, with TRBD1 matching over 7 bases. From germline, CDR1 is MDHEN and CDR2 SYDVKM. V gave up 6 bases and J gave up 5 bases; unmatched junction bases: 12. The CDR3 sequence is 15 residues long. The CDR3 DNA is TGTGCCAGCAGACCCACAGGGGTTGGGGCGGAGACCCAGTACTTC. Its translation is CASRPTGVGAETQYF.

This sequence joins TRBV2 and TRBJ1-5; 7 nucleotides line up with TRBD1. V dropped 4 bases and J dropped 9; count of bases not matched to a gene: 6. Germline loops: CDR1 SNHLY, CDR2 FYNNEI. The CDR3 extends over 13 amino acids. The CDR3 region is CASSGQGVGPQHF. As DNA, the CDR3 is TGTGCCAGCAGTGGACAGGGTGTTGGGCCCCAGCATTTT. The variable domain in full, completed from reference TRBV2 and TRBJ1-5, reads EPEVTQTPSHQVTQMGQEVILRCVPISNHLYFYWYRQILGQKVEFLVSFYNNEISEKSEIFDDQFSVERPDGSNFTLKIRSTKLEDSAMYFCASSGQGVGPQHFGDGTRLSIL.

This clonotype was recorded at least ten times. V usage is TRBV4-3 and J usage is TRBJ1-6; D might be TRBD1 (5 bases). V lost 0 bases, J lost 8 bases, and 14 bases lay in between. The CDR3 contains 16 residues. Per the germline V gene, CDR1 is LGHNA and CDR2 is YSLEER. The CDR3 DNA reads TGCGCCAGCAGCCAAGAGGGGCAGGGAGGACATTCACCCCTCCACTTT. It translates to CASSQEGQGGHSPLHF.

This clonotype came up many times. V is TRBV5-1 and J is TRBJ1-6; D gene uncertain. V was clipped by 1 base and J by 0 bases, with 14 bases between them. Germline V CDR1 and CDR2: SGHRS, YFSETQ. The CDR3 covers 18 residues. The CDR3 DNA follows: TGCGCCAGCAGCTTGAGACCGGATACGAGCTCCTATAATTCACCCCTCCACTTT. Translating gives CASSLRPDTSSYNSPLHF. Full variable domain (outside the CDR3, taken from reference TRBV5-1 and TRBJ1-6): KAGVTQTPRYLIKTRGQQVTLSCSPISGHRSVSWYQQTPGQGLQFLFEYFSETQRNKGNFPGRFSGRQFSNSRSEMNVSTLELGDSALYLCASSLRPDTSSYNSPLHFGNGTRLTVT.

This clonotype was seen many times. The chain is built from TRBV29-1 and TRBJ1-2; no definite D call. The CDR3 sequence is 12 residues long. The ends were cut back, 7 bases at V and 7 bases at J, with 16 bases in the middle. Germline loops: CDR1 SQVTM, CDR2 ANQGSEA. As DNA, the CDR3 is TGCAGCGCTAGGACCCCCGGTCGTGGCTACACCTTC. Its translation is CSARTPGRGYTF.

The sample holds many counts of this clonotype. In DNA form, the CDR3 reads TGTGCCAGCAGGTTGGGGCCGGGAGAATGGAGTGAAAAACTGTTTTTT. Encoded protein: CASRLGPGEWSEKLFF. This chain uses TRBV28 with TRBJ1-4, with D possibly TRBD1 on 5 matching bases. CDR1 MDHEN and CDR2 SYDVKM come from the germline V gene. CDR3 length: 16 residues. Trimming removed 6 bases at V and 7 bases at J, with 21 bases between.

This clonotype was observed a few times. V usage is TRBV4-3 and J usage is TRBJ2-1; tentatively, D is TRBD1 (6 bases). Germline CDR1 LGHNA, CDR2 YSLEER. The ends were cut back, 4 bases at V and 9 bases at J, with 22 bases in the middle. CDR3 size: 16 residues. The CDR3 DNA is TGCGCCAGCAGCCGATTCAGGGACATCTCTATAGGTGAGCAGTTCTTC. This gives the protein CASSRFRDISIGEQFF.

V gene TRBV25-1 combines with J gene TRBJ1-2, with D perhaps TRBD1 (6 bases). Germline V gene lookup returns CDR1 MGHDK and CDR2 SYGVNS. Trimming cost V 3 bases and J 1 base, with 12 bases left between them. The CDR3 is 15 amino acids. The CDR3 DNA is TGTGCCAGCAGTGACCCCAGGACAGTTAACTATGGCTACACCTTC. This codes for CASSDPRTVNYGYTF.

At least ten counts were recorded for this clonotype. The chain combines TRBV29-1 with TRBJ2-7, with D possibly TRBD2 on 6 matching bases. Trimming pared 4 bases from V and 3 bases from J, leaving 13 bases between. CDR3 size: 13 residues. Per the germline V gene, CDR1 is SQVTM and CDR2 is ANQGSEA. In nucleotides, the CDR3 is TGCAGCGTTGGTGGAGGGTTCGTCTACGAGCAGTACTTC. Translated: CSVGGGFVYEQYF.

This clonotype was seen a few times. J is TRBJ1-5 and V is TRBV20-1; D ambiguous. In germline, CDR1 is DFQATT, CDR2 SNEGSKA (reference sequence). This CDR3 has 13 amino acids. V was trimmed by 1 base and J by 3 bases, leaving 7 bases between them. The CDR3 here is CSARAINNQPQHF. The CDR3 nucleotides are TGCAGTGCTAGAGCCATAAACAATCAGCCCCAGCATTTT.

This clonotype was counted many times. The chain has TRBV4-3 and TRBJ1-6; tentative D call: TRBD1 (6 bases). The CDR3 is 17 residues long. V was cut by 4 bases and J by 8 bases, with 21 bases left in between. The germline V gene encodes CDR1 LGHNA and CDR2 YSLEER. This CDR3 is CASSPLGGSRMDSPLHF. The CDR3 nucleotides are TGCGCCAGCAGCCCCCTGGGGGGCAGTCGCATGGATTCACCCCTCCACTTT.